The rows below give T cell receptor beta chains drawn from one sample of a study of blood T cell repertoires in COVID-19. Measured with immunoSEQ multiplex PCR; TCRdb has only the in-frame clones, and not every one. Here the sample spans around 76,000 clones, more than 60% being singletons. Sequences were obtained from peripheral blood. These receptors originate from an elderly woman with active or convalescent COVID-19. Each CDR3 is given with its conserved first and last residue. Size is stated for part of the rows, as once, few or many counts, or as a class when the clone is expanded.

CASSGDSSSYNSPLHF | TRBV6-1 | NA | TRBJ1-6
CASRTGNSPLHF | TRBV6-5 | NA | TRBJ1-6
CASSKPNPGGSDTQYF | TRBV5-1 | NA | TRBJ2-3
CARSWSGERDGYTF | TRBV5-3 | many | TRBJ1-2
CASSSQPSGGMVSYGYTF | TRBV5-5 | NA | TRBJ1-2
CASSQDVPGGIHEQFF | TRBV4-3 | once | TRBJ2-1
CASRPPDSEAFF | TRBV6-5 | NA | TRBJ1-1
CASSLRTSGGALELFF | TRBV7-2 | few | TRBJ2-2
CASSQGPLRNYGYTF | TRBV3-1/TRBV3-2 | NA | TRBJ1-2
CAWKSENYNSPLHF | TRBV30 | NA | TRBJ1-6
CASSIGTGAYEQYF | TRBV5-1 | many | TRBJ2-7
CASSPTIAGGYNEQFF | TRBV11-2 | NA | TRBJ2-1
CASSSDRSGELFF | TRBV5-6 | NA | TRBJ2-2
CASSLLPGQGSEQYF | TRBV5-1 | NA | TRBJ2-7
CASSGGLVSYNEQFF | TRBV4-1 | NA | TRBJ2-1
CASSALAGVWGTDTQYF | TRBV19 | NA | TRBJ2-3
CASSEAQGLDTQYF | TRBV2 | many | TRBJ2-3
CASSQRVGTGFF | TRBV7-2 | few | TRBJ2-7
CASSVTSGTKRNYGYTF | TRBV5-4 | NA | TRBJ1-2
CASSSLNRGLYNEQFF | TRBV19 | NA | TRBJ2-1
CAISAGGTSRQYF | TRBV10-3 | once | TRBJ2-7
CASSDDRGLDEQYF | TRBV6-1 | NA | TRBJ2-7
CASSSGGRYEQYF | TRBV6-2/TRBV6-3 | NA | TRBJ2-7
CASSRDSSSYNSPLHF | TRBV7-2 | NA | TRBJ1-6
CASSIIGRLYGYTF | TRBV19 | NA | TRBJ1-2
CAWSPTDGEKLFF | TRBV30 | few | TRBJ1-4
CASNLQGDNEQFF | TRBV5-6 | few | TRBJ2-1
CASNFDTSGNTIYF | TRBV6-6 | NA | TRBJ1-3
CASGPDRRLSFF | TRBV12-5 | NA | TRBJ2-1
CAISFGQADYGYTF | TRBV10-3 | once | TRBJ1-2
CASSPGGANNSPLHF | TRBV18 | NA | TRBJ1-6
CASGDRGYGYTF | TRBV12-5 | NA | TRBJ1-2
CASSLRGVERYF | TRBV7-2 | NA | TRBJ2-7
CASSLLAGGYSPLHF | TRBV5-1 | few | TRBJ1-6
CASRSRAGGANGTEAFF | TRBV10-1 | NA | TRBJ1-1
CASSLSELGWTGELFF | TRBV5-8 | NA | TRBJ2-2
CASSYLAGGSLKTQYF | TRBV6-2/TRBV6-3 | NA | TRBJ2-5
CATSKGQGEYNEQFF | TRBV15 | NA | TRBJ2-1
CAISALTTGGYNEQFF | TRBV10-3 | NA | TRBJ2-1
CASSIVDSGAKNIQYF | TRBV19 | NA | TRBJ2-4
CASRSPGLNEQYF | TRBV12-3/TRBV12-4 | NA | TRBJ2-7
CASSLGGFSYEQYF | TRBV7-2 | NA | TRBJ2-7
CASSDTGQGNTEAFF | TRBV25-1 | NA | TRBJ1-1
CASSLAGGPSYEQYF | TRBV11-2 | NA | TRBJ2-7
CASSLVSLRGTTRTGELFF | TRBV6-2/TRBV6-3 | once | TRBJ2-2
CASSQDTYRGELFF | TRBV14 | NA | TRBJ2-2
CASSNRTDRGEQYF | TRBV23-1 | NA | TRBJ2-7
CAWSAWGDEQYF | TRBV30 | NA | TRBJ2-7
CASSWRDRLNTEAFF | TRBV5-6 | NA | TRBJ1-1
CASSLMKPYYGYTF | TRBV5-1 | NA | TRBJ1-2
CASSLTGSYEQYF | TRBV5-1 | NA | TRBJ2-7
CASRATGTRANTGELFF | TRBV5-6 | few | TRBJ2-2
CASSLVPPGQLNTEAFF | TRBV7-2 | NA | TRBJ1-1
CASSGGQGTETQYF | TRBV19 | NA | TRBJ2-5
CASSHRVDYGYTF | TRBV7-2 | NA | TRBJ1-2
CASSLAGPAGETQYF | TRBV7-9 | NA | TRBJ2-5
CASSESLLAVTSTDTQYF | TRBV7-6 | few | TRBJ2-3
CASGLDGGGYEQYF | TRBV7-2 | NA | TRBJ2-7
CASDPPEEFSYGYTF | TRBV7-9 | NA | TRBJ1-2
CAALRYGYTF | TRBV24-1 | NA | TRBJ1-2